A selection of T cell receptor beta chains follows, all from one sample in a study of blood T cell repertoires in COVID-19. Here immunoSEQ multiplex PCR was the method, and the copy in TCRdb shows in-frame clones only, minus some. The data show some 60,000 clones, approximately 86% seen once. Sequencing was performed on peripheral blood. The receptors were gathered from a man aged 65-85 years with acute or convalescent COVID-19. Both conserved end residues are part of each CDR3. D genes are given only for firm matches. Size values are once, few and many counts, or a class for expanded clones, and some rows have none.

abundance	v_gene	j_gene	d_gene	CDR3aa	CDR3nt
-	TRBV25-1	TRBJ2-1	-	CASSDQYNEQFF	TGTGCCAGCAGTGATCAGTACAATGAGCAGTTCTTC
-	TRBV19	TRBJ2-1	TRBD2	CASSSLAGKGGFYNEQFF	TGTGCCAGTAGTTCCCTAGCGGGGAAGGGGGGATTCTACAATGAGCAGTTCTTC
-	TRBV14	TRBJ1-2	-	CASSQDGVRYRDGYTF	TGTGCCAGCAGCCAAGATGGAGTGAGGTATCGGGATGGCTACACCTTC
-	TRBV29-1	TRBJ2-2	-	CSVEDLWQGNTGELFF	TGCAGCGTTGAAGATCTTTGGCAGGGGAACACCGGGGAGCTGTTTTTT
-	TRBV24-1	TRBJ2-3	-	CATSDHSTDTQYF	TGTGCCACCAGTGACCACTCCACAGATACGCAGTATTTT
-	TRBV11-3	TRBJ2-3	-	CASSLRGPQFTDTQYF	TGTGCCAGCAGCTTAAGGGGCCCGCAATTCACAGATACGCAGTATTTT
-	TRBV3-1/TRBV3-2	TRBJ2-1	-	CASSSGGGRGFNEQFF	TGTGCCAGCAGCAGCGGAGGGGGCAGAGGCTTTAATGAGCAGTTCTTC
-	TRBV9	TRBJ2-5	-	CASSVGTLPKETQYF	TGTGCCAGCAGCGTAGGGACTCTCCCGAAAGAGACCCAGTACTTC
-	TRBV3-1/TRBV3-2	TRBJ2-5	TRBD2	CASSFPTSGREETQYF	TGTGCCAGCAGTTTCCCTACTAGCGGGAGGGAGGAGACCCAGTACTTC
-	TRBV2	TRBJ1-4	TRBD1	CASSLRQGNEKLFF	TGTGCCAGCAGTTTGAGACAGGGTAATGAAAAACTGTTTTTT
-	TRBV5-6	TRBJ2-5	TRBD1	CASSLVGQGARETQYF	TGTGCCAGCAGCTTGGTGGGACAGGGGGCGCGGGAGACCCAGTACTTC
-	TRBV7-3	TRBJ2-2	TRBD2	CASSTSGITGELFF	TGTGCCAGCAGCACTAGCGGGATAACCGGGGAGCTGTTTTTT
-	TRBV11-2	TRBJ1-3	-	CASSFLSGNTIYF	TGTGCCAGCAGCTTCCTATCTGGAAACACCATATATTTT
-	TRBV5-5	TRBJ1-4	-	CASSSNPGVVEKLFF	TGTGCCAGCAGCTCGAACCCGGGGGTGGTTGAAAAACTGTTTTTT
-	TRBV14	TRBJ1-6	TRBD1	CASSGQVNSPLHF	TGTGCCAGCAGTGGACAGGTGAACTCACCCCTCCACTTT
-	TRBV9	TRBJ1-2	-	CASSVAERGISPRGYTF	TGTGCCAGCAGCGTAGCTGAAAGAGGGATATCTCCTAGGGGCTACACCTTC
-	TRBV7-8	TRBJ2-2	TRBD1	CASSFRGPQNTGELFF	TGTGCCAGCAGCTTCAGGGGGCCCCAAAACACCGGGGAGCTGTTTTTT
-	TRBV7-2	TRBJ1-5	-	CASSLLREGSNQPQHF	TGTGCCAGCAGCTTACTAAGGGAGGGAAGCAATCAGCCCCAGCATTTT
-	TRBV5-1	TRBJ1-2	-	CASSSQFYGYTF	TGCGCCAGCAGCTCCCAGTTCTATGGCTACACCTTC
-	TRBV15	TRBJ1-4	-	CATSRDKAYVEKLFF	TGTGCCACCAGCAGAGATAAAGCCTATGTTGAAAAACTGTTTTTT
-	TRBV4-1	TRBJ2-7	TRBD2	CASSGAGESYEQYF	TGCGCCAGTAGCGGGGCGGGAGAGTCCTACGAGCAGTACTTC
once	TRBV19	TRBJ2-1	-	CASSKEGIPYNEQFF	TGTGCCAGTAGTAAGGAGGGGATCCCCTACAATGAGCAGTTCTTC